The 19 T cell receptor beta chains in this list originate from one sample, sequenced in a study of shared clonotypes between healthy human individuals. Libraries were prepared by immunoSEQ multiplex PCR; TCRdb keeps only in-frame clonotypes and omits some of them. The data hold approximately 2.4 million clones, with approximately 94% observed a single time. Sample: naive CD4+ T cells sorted from blood. Described subset: CD45RA+ positively selected. The source is a man in his late teens or twenties in good health.

The chain has TRBV2 and TRBJ1-4, with no clear D. V shed 2 bases and J shed 2 bases, with 9 bases lying between them. Germline V lookup: CDR1 SNHLY, CDR2 FYNNEI. The CDR3 contains 15 residues. CDR3 region: CASSERGSTNEKLFF. The CDR3 coding sequence is TGTGCCAGCAGTGAACGGGGATCTACTAATGAAAAACTGTTTTTT.

This clone was observed a single time. This chain uses TRBV27 with TRBJ2-7, with D possibly TRBD2 on 7 matching bases. The V and J ends lost 5 bases and 4 bases respectively, with 33 bases between them. Germline CDR1 MNHEY, CDR2 SMNVEV (reference sequence). The CDR3 is made up of 20 amino acids. The DNA of the CDR3 is TGTGCCAGCAGTCCAGGTCGGGTAGCGGGCCCTAGGGGGAGAAGATACGAGCAGTACTTC. Amino acids: CASSPGRVAGPRGRRYEQYF.

The chain combines TRBV10-3 with TRBJ1-2, with D perhaps TRBD1 (5 bases). Trimming took 10 bases from V and 5 from J, leaving 23 bases between them. Germline V gives CDR1 ENHRY, CDR2 SYGVKD. CDR3 length: 15 residues. CDR3 sequence: CATVGAQEDLYGYTF. The CDR3, as DNA: TGTGCCACCGTAGGGGCACAGGAGGACCTATATGGCTACACCTTC.

Note on this clone: Other DNA sequences of this sample code for an identical CDR3. The chain links TRBV6-6 to TRBJ2-7; D is ambiguous. This CDR3 comprises 11 residues. Germline V gene data show CDR1 as MNHNY and CDR2 as SVGAGI (reference sequence). Trimming removed 5 bases from V and 3 bases from J, with 5 bases in between. The CDR3 spells CASSSFYEQYF. The CDR3 nucleotides read TGTGCCAGCAGTAGTTTCTACGAGCAGTACTTC.

The chain combines TRBV5-1 with TRBJ2-5; D may be TRBD2 (6 bases). Germline-derived CDR1 and CDR2 are SGHRS and YFSETQ. V lost 3 bases and J 2 bases, leaving 23 bases between the germline ends. The CDR3 sequence is 18 residues long. The CDR3, as DNA: TGCGCCAGCAGCTCATCAGCGGTGGGTCGGGGGTCTCAAGAGACCCAGTACTTC. This gives the protein CASSSSAVGRGSQETQYF.

As for this clone: Other DNA sequences from this sample encode an identical CDR3 as well. V is TRBV30 and J is TRBJ1-3; D is undetermined. CDR3 length: 13 amino acids. The germline gives CDR1 GTSNPN, CDR2 SVGIG (reference sequence). Trimming removed 0 bases from V and 0 bases from J, with 3 bases in between. CDR3: CAWSVSSGNTIYF. The CDR3 DNA is TGTGCCTGGAGTGTGAGCTCTGGAAACACCATATATTTT.

The V gene is TRBV7-9, the J gene TRBJ2-5; possibly TRBD2 for D (5 bases). This CDR3 region has 16 residues. V was trimmed by 6 bases and J by 1 base, leaving 18 bases between them. The V gene's germline CDR1 is SEHNR and CDR2 FQNEAQ (reference sequence). CDR3 sequence: CASSFTSRTGQETQYF. The DNA for the CDR3 is TGTGCCAGCAGTTTTACGTCCCGGACTGGCCAAGAGACCCAGTACTTC.

The gene calls are TRBV2 and TRBJ1-1, with 8 nucleotides matching TRBD1. This CDR3 is built from 13 residues. V gave up 5 bases and J gave up 5 bases; unmatched junction bases: 4. Germline CDR1 reads SNHLY; CDR2 reads FYNNEI. CDR3 DNA: TGTGCCAGCAGTAAGGACAGGGATACTGAAGCTTTCTTT. This encodes CASSKDRDTEAFF.

V gene TRBV18 combines with J gene TRBJ1-3; maybe TRBD1 (5 bases). The V end lost 3 bases, the J end lost 4 bases, and 10 bases lay between the germline ends. This CDR3 has 14 residues. CDR1 is KGHSH, CDR2 LQKENI, per germline. The CDR3 DNA is TGTGCCAGCTCACCTCTGACAGAAGGAAACACCATATATTTT. Its protein product is CASSPLTEGNTIYF.

This rearrangement joins TRBV29-1 to TRBJ1-5, with a possible D match to TRBD1 (6 bases). Germline V gene sequence: CDR1 SQVTM, CDR2 ANQGSEA. The CDR3 is 13 residues long. The ends were cut back, 6 bases at V and 1 base at J, with 10 bases in the middle. CDR3 sequence reads: CSVGGGSNQPQHF. In DNA form, the CDR3 reads TGCAGCGTGGGAGGGGGAAGCAATCAGCCCCAGCATTTT. Supplemented by reference TRBV29-1 and TRBJ1-5, the full variable domain reads SAVISQKPSRDICQRGTSLTIQCQVDSQVTMMFWYRQQPGQSLTLIATANQGSEATYESGFVIDKFPISRPNLTFSTLTVSNMSPEDSSIYLCSVGGGSNQPQHFGDGTRLSIL.

This clone was observed a few times. This CDR3 is also generated by other DNA sequences in the sample. This rearrangement joins TRBV18 to TRBJ2-2; D remains unclear. The CDR3 is made up of 13 amino acids. CDR1 and CDR2 from the germline V gene are KGHSH and LQKENI. V shed 4 bases and J shed 4 bases, with 7 bases lying between them. The DNA for the CDR3 is TGTGCCAGCTCACTCCAAGGCACCGGGGAGCTGTTTTTT. It yields the protein CASSLQGTGELFF.

The rearrangement links TRBV28 to TRBJ2-2; D is unresolved. Trimming removed 2 bases at V and 4 bases at J, with 14 bases between. Germline CDR1 is MDHEN and CDR2 is SYDVKM. CDR3 length equals 16 residues. CDR3 in DNA: TGTGCCAGCAGTTTAGTTCAGGTGGCGGTCACCGGGGAGCTGTTTTTT. It encodes CASSLVQVAVTGELFF.

This clone has more than one count but fewer than ten. The chain recombines TRBV10-3 with TRBJ1-1; the D is unclear. CDR1 is ENHRY, CDR2 SYGVKD, per germline. Trimming cost V 0 bases and J 0 bases, with 5 bases left between them. The length of the CDR3 is 14 residues. This CDR3 is CAISESSMNTEAFF. The CDR3 DNA is TGTGCCATCAGTGAGTCTTCGATGAACACTGAAGCTTTCTTT.

J is TRBJ1-5 and V is TRBV6-1; no firm D call. The V gene lost 2 bases and the J gene lost 0 bases, with 14 bases spanning the gap. Germline loops: CDR1 MNHNS, CDR2 SASEGT. There are 17 residues in the CDR3. CDR3 sequence (DNA): TGTGCCAGCAGTGAAACTGGAGACTGGTATAGCAATCAGCCCCAGCATTTT. Amino acid sequence: CASSETGDWYSNQPQHF.

Remarks on this clone: One junction end does not reproduce the germline sequence, and a read error may be involved. The genes are TRBV5-4 and TRBJ2-2; D call uncertain. Germline CDR1 SGHNT, CDR2 YYREEE (reference sequence). The CDR3 consists of 17 residues. The CDR3 region has the DNA TGTGCCAGCAGCTTGGTCGGTGCGGAATCGAACGCCGGGGAGCTGTTTTTT. This codes for CASSLVGAESNAGELFF.

The chain joins TRBV30 to TRBJ1-6; the D gene is possibly TRBD1 (6 bases). The CDR3 has 15 amino acids. The V gene's germline CDR1 is GTSNPN and CDR2 SVGIG (reference sequence). The germline V and J ends were trimmed by 8 bases and 9 bases, with 23 bases remaining between them. CDR3 DNA: TGTGCCGGGTTATTCGGGGGCACCCAAGGTTCACCCCTCCACTTT. Amino acid sequence: CAGLFGGTQGSPLHF.

The rearrangement uses TRBV7-2 and TRBJ1-2; a possible D gene is TRBD1 (5 bases). Trimming removed 1 base at V and 10 bases at J, with 10 bases between. Per the germline V gene, CDR1 is SGHTA and CDR2 is FQGNSA. This CDR3 comprises 12 residues. The CDR3 sequence is CASSLGGIIYTF. The CDR3 DNA reads as TGTGCCAGCAGCTTAGGGGGGATTATCTACACCTTC.

Comment on this clone: Sequence at one end of the junction differs from germline and may be a read error. V gene TRBV7-7 combines with J gene TRBJ2-5, with 8 bases matching TRBD2. Germline assignment: CDR1 SSHAT and CDR2 FNYEAQ (reference sequence). This CDR3 region has 15 residues. Written as DNA, the CDR3 is TGTGCTAGCAGCTTACCCGGGGGGGAGCGAGAGACCCAGTACTTC. This codes for CASSLPGGERETQYF. The complete variable domain, with remaining parts taken from reference TRBV7-7 and TRBJ2-5, reads GAGVSQSPRYKVTKRGQDVTLRCDPISSHATLYWYQQALGQGPEFLTYFNYEAQPDKSGLPSDRFSAERPEGSISTLTIQRTEQRDSAMYRCASSLPGGERETQYFGPGTRLLVL.

The chain is built from TRBV30 and TRBJ1-1; D is unclear. The germline gives CDR1 GTSNPN, CDR2 SVGIG (reference sequence). V lost 1 base and J lost 7, with 10 bases in between. The CDR3 is 12 amino acids. CDR3 region: CAWSEPKNEAFF. The CDR3 region has the DNA TGTGCCTGGAGTGAGCCCAAAAATGAAGCTTTCTTT. The variable domain in full, with the rest retrieved from reference TRBV30 and TRBJ1-1, is SQTIHQWPATLVQPVGSPLSLECTVEGTSNPNLYWYRQAAGRGLQLLFYSVGIGQISSEVPQNLSASRPQDRQFILSSKKLLLSDSGFYLCAWSEPKNEAFFGQGTRLTVV.